Each of the 6 T cell receptor beta chains below was sequenced from the same sample in a study of blood T cell repertoires in COVID-19. TCRdb's table, derived via immunoSEQ multiplex PCR, lists solely in-frame clones and lacks some. The sample has about 220,000 clones, more than 65% seen once. The sequenced material came from peripheral blood. The receptors were gathered from a woman between 25 and 40 years old who had recovered from COVID-19.

The genes are TRBV7-3 and TRBJ2-2; 14 nucleotides align to TRBD2. This CDR3 region has 17 residues. The J segment lost 6 bases and the V segment lost 4 bases, leaving 7 bases of the junction unmatched. CDR1 is SGHTA, CDR2 FQGTGA, per germline. CDR3 sequence: CASSSGLAGDYAGELFF. CDR3 sequence (DNA): TGTGCCAGCAGCTCGGGACTAGCGGGAGATTACGCCGGGGAGCTGTTTTTT.

This chain connects TRBV4-1 to TRBJ2-1; TRBD1 is a possible D gene (5 bases). The CDR3 length is 16 residues. Trimming removed 0 bases at V and 2 bases at J, with 11 bases between. Germline CDR1 and CDR2: MGHRA and YSYEKL. CDR3 region: CASSQDPRVTYNEQFF. The CDR3 region has the DNA TGCGCCAGCAGCCAAGATCCCAGGGTCACCTACAATGAGCAGTTCTTC.

This clone was counted many times. CDR3 in DNA: TGTGCCAGCAGCTTGGGTGGGGGACAGGGCAGTCAGCCCCAGCATTTT. Translation gives CASSLGGGQGSQPQHF. The gene calls are TRBV5-5 and TRBJ1-5, with 9 bases matching TRBD1. The CDR3 consists of 16 residues. The J segment lost 6 bases and the V segment lost 0 bases, leaving 7 bases of the junction unmatched. Germline V lookup: CDR1 SGHKS, CDR2 YYEKEE (reference sequence).

The rearrangement joins TRBV2 to TRBJ2-2; 8 nucleotides agree with TRBD1. The CDR3 contains 13 residues. Looked up from germline, CDR1 is SNHLY and CDR2 is FYNNEI. Unmatched junction bases numbered 2, after V lost 10 bases and J lost 1 base. The CDR3 loop is CAIGQGNTGELFF. The CDR3 region has the DNA TGTGCCATTGGACAGGGGAACACCGGGGAGCTGTTTTTT.

This chain links TRBV7-2 with TRBJ1-5; D not resolved. Germline CDR1 and CDR2: SGHTA and FQGNSA. The CDR3 runs 15 residues. The V end lost 5 bases, the J end lost 1 base, and 12 bases lay between the germline ends. The CDR3 region is CASSEFALSNQPQHF. CDR3 nucleotide sequence: TGTGCCAGCAGCGAGTTCGCCCTGAGCAATCAGCCCCAGCATTTT. Supplemented by reference TRBV7-2 and TRBJ1-5, the full variable domain reads GAGVSQSPSNKVTEKGKDVELRCDPISGHTALYWYRQSLGQGLEFLIYFQGNSAPDKSGLPSDRFSAERTGGSVSTLTIQRTQQEDSAVYLCASSEFALSNQPQHFGDGTRLSIL.

This clone showed up just once. V is TRBV18 and J is TRBJ2-5; no clear D gene. There are 14 residues in the CDR3. Trimming shortened V by 0 bases and J by 4 bases, and 9 bases separated the two germline ends. Looked up from germline, CDR1 is KGHSH and CDR2 is LQKENI. CDR3 nucleotide sequence: TGTGCCAGCTCACCACCTACAGTGACAGAGACCCAGTACTTC. As protein: CASSPPTVTETQYF. The full variable domain, rest sourced from reference TRBV18 and TRBJ2-5, is NAGVMQNPRHLVRRRGQEARLRCSPMKGHSHVYWYRQLPEEGLKFMVYLQKENIIDESGMPKERFSAEFPKEGPSILRIQQVVRGDSAAYFCASSPPTVTETQYFGPGTRLLVL.